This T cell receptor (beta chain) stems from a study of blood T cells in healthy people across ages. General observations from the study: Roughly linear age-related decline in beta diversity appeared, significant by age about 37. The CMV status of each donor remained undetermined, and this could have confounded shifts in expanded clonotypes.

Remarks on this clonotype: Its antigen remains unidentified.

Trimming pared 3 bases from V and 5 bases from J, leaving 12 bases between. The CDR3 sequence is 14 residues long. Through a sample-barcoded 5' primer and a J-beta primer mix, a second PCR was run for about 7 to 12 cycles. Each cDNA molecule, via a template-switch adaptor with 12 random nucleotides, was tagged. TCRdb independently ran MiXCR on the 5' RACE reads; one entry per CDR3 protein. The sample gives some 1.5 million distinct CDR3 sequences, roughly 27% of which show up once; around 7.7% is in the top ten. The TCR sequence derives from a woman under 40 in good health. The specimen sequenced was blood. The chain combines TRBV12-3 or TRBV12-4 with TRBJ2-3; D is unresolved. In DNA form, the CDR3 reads TGTGCCAGCAGTTTGGATAGGGCCATAGATACGCAGTATTTT. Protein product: CASSLDRAIDTQYF.